These 28 T cell receptor beta chains originate from one sample sequenced in a study of T cells after yellow fever vaccination (dated by TCRdb to the late 2010s). Receptors were amplified or captured by 5' RACE. Instrument on record: Illumina HiSeq 2500. TCRdb took the public reads, trimmed them with fastp at Q25, ran MiXCR for clone calling and kept in-frame beta chains. A single entry per CDR3 protein holds the most common genes and DNA from its merged rows. The sample contains about 360,000 distinct CDR3 sequences, 6% to 8% of them found a single time. Jointly, the top ten make up 14% to 15% of the sample. Per the publication, the treatment or condition label means: live attenuated yellow fever vaccine strain. The specimen comprised PBMCs, sampled 5 days after the yellow fever booster vaccination. The source of these receptors is a man aged 25 to 45 who received the YFV17D yellow fever vaccine.

This clonotype was found a few times. The chain carries TRBV7-2 and TRBJ2-7, with a possible D match to TRBD1 (5 bases). Trimming removed 5 bases from V and 6 bases from J, with 14 bases in between. The CDR3 length is 13 residues. Germline CDR1 is SGHTA and CDR2 is FQGNSA. The CDR3 is CASSVQGSAEQYF. CDR3 sequence (DNA): TGTGCCAGCAGCGTTCAGGGTTCTGCCGAGCAGTACTTC.

This clonotype was found many times. The genes are TRBV28 and TRBJ2-1; maybe TRBD2 (5 bases). The CDR3 totals 13 residues. V gave up 3 bases and J gave up 8 bases, with 11 bases separating them. Germline CDR1 is MDHEN and CDR2 is SYDVKM. Written as DNA, the CDR3 is TGTGCCAGCAGTTTGGACTGGTACGATGAGCAGTTCTTC. The encoded protein is CASSLDWYDEQFF.

This clonotype was found many times. CDR3 coding DNA: TGTGCCAGCAGCCACCACCGAGCGGGAGCGAATGAGCAGTTCTTC. Its protein is CASSHHRAGANEQFF. The V gene is TRBV7-9, the J gene TRBJ2-1; 8 bases line up with TRBD2. The CDR3 contains 15 residues. Germline trimming cut 5 bases from V and 7 bases from J; bases unmatched to any gene: 10. Germline CDR1 is SEHNR and CDR2 is FQNEAQ (reference sequence). The full variable domain, in which reference TRBV7-9 and TRBJ2-1 provide the parts outside the CDR3, is DTGVSQNPRHKITKRGQNVTFRCDPISEHNRLYWYRQTLGQGPEFLTYFQNEAQLEKSRLLSDRFSAERPKGSFSTLEIQRTEQGDSAMYLCASSHHRAGANEQFFGPGTRLTVL.

The chain carries TRBV14 and TRBJ2-7, with TRBD2 identical over 10 bases. Germline V gene data show CDR1 as SGHDN and CDR2 as FVKESK. This CDR3 contains 13 residues. With V trimmed by 6 bases and J by 6 bases, 5 bases remained unmatched. The CDR3 here is CASSRAGGSEQYF. The CDR3, as DNA: TGTGCCAGCAGTCGAGCGGGAGGGAGCGAGCAGTACTTC.

This clonotype showed up many times. The chain has TRBV6-5 and TRBJ1-5; no firm D call. Germline V gene lookup returns CDR1 MNHEY and CDR2 SVGAGI. Trimming took off 2 bases at V and 5 bases at J, with 7 bases between the two ends. The CDR3 runs 13 residues. CDR3 bases: TGTGCCAGCAGTTACGCGGGAGATCAGCCCCAGCATTTT. It yields the protein CASSYAGDQPQHF.

This clonotype was counted ten times or more. This sequence joins TRBV7-2 and TRBJ2-5, with a tentative D call TRBD2 (5 bases). Per germline, CDR1 SGHTA and CDR2 FQGNSA. The CDR3 loop spans 13 amino acids. The germline V and J ends were trimmed by 2 bases and 3 bases, with 7 bases remaining between them. This chain's CDR3 is CASSLLAEETQYF. The DNA of the CDR3 is TGTGCCAGCAGCTTACTAGCAGAAGAGACCCAGTACTTC.

The chain combines TRBV20-1 with TRBJ2-3; 7 bases fit TRBD2. This CDR3 has 17 residues. Germline V CDR1 and CDR2: DFQATT, SNEGSKA (reference sequence). The trim removed 0 bases at V and 7 bases at J, leaving 16 bases unmatched. CDR3 sequence reads: CSARDDGGRGSGHTQYF. CDR3 nucleotides: TGCAGTGCTAGAGATGACGGCGGGAGAGGGTCGGGGCATACGCAGTATTTT.

The table lists this clonotype with many counts. The chain uses TRBV24-1 and TRBJ2-5; either TRBD1 or TRBD2 may supply D (5 bases each). Trimming stripped 7 bases from V and 2 bases from J, with 10 bases between. CDR3 length: 13 amino acids. CDR1 and CDR2 from the germline V gene are KGHDR and SFDVKD. The CDR3 spells CATRGPVQETQYF. The CDR3 DNA reads as TGTGCCACCAGGGGACCGGTGCAAGAGACCCAGTACTTC.

The chain employs TRBV19 and TRBJ2-2; D is unresolved. The CDR3 has 12 residues. The germline V gene has CDR1 LNHDA and CDR2 SQIVND (reference sequence). V dropped 4 bases and J dropped 10 bases, with 10 bases sitting between them. CDR3 region: CASSKDRAELFF. CDR3 nucleotide sequence: TGTGCCAGTAGTAAAGACCGGGCGGAGCTGTTTTTT.

CDR3 loop: CASSPGGGRRKQYF. CDR3 nucleotide sequence: TGTGCCAGCAGCCCCGGGGGGGGCCGAAGGAAGCAGTACTTC. The chain couples TRBV6-1 to TRBJ2-7, with 8 bases lining up with TRBD2. The CDR3 spans 14 residues. Per the germline V gene, CDR1 is MNHNS and CDR2 is SASEGT. Trimming removed 6 bases from V and 8 bases from J; junction bases left unmatched: 12.

The rearrangement joins TRBV10-3 to TRBJ2-5; D is unclear. Trimming took off 0 bases at V and 5 bases at J, with 7 bases between the two ends. The germline V gene encodes CDR1 ENHRY and CDR2 SYGVKD. The length of the CDR3 is 13 residues. The CDR3: CAISESTGETQYF. DNA of the CDR3: TGTGCCATCAGTGAGTCGACCGGGGAGACCCAGTACTTC.

This clonotype was counted at least ten times. V usage is TRBV24-1 and J usage is TRBJ2-1; 7 bases align to TRBD2. The V gene's germline CDR1 is KGHDR and CDR2 SFDVKD. The CDR3 loop spans 13 amino acids. Losses at the gene ends were 10 bases for V and 9 bases for J; bases not matched to a gene: 11. The CDR3 coding sequence is TGTGCCACATCCGGCGGGAGTAGGGGTGAGCAGTTCTTC. Translated, it gives CATSGGSRGEQFF.

The chain carries TRBV28 and TRBJ2-5, with 7 bases aligning to TRBD2. V shed 4 bases, J shed 5 bases, and the junction held 10 bases outside the gene matches. Germline V CDR1 and CDR2: MDHEN, SYDVKM. The CDR3 has 15 amino acids. DNA for the CDR3: TGTGCCAGCAGTTCCCTCAGCGGGAATCGCGAGACCCAGTACTTC. Amino acid sequence: CASSSLSGNRETQYF. The variable domain in full, completed from reference TRBV28 and TRBJ2-5, reads DVKVTQSSRYLVKRTGEKVFLECVQDMDHENMFWYRQDPGLGLRLIYFSYDVKMKEKGDIPEGYSVSREKKERFSLILESASTNQTSMYLCASSSLSGNRETQYFGPGTRLLVL.

The sample holds a few counts of this clonotype. The genes are TRBV30 and TRBJ1-2; TRBD1 matches 9 bases. CDR3 length: 13 residues. From germline, CDR1 is GTSNPN and CDR2 SVGIG (reference sequence). Trimming at V came to 1 base and at J to 7 bases, leaving 4 bases not matched to a gene. The CDR3 DNA is TGTGCCTGGAGTGAACAGGGGGCTAGTGGCTACACCTTC. Its protein product is CAWSEQGASGYTF.

This clonotype has just a few counts. The V gene is TRBV5-5, the J gene TRBJ2-1; 14 nucleotides line up with TRBD2. Germline V CDR1 and CDR2: SGHKS, YYEKEE (reference sequence). Losses at the gene ends were 4 bases for V and 5 bases for J; bases not matched to a gene: 5. The CDR3 is made up of 16 amino acids. CDR3 in DNA: TGTGCCAGCAGCCCCGGGACTAGCGGGGGTAACAATGAGCAGTTCTTC. Its translation: CASSPGTSGGNNEQFF.

This clonotype has ten or more counts. The V and J genes are TRBV29-1 and TRBJ2-7, with TRBD2 identical over 11 bases. Germline V gives CDR1 SQVTM, CDR2 ANQGSEA. V lost 6 bases to trimming and J lost 7 bases; unmatched junction nucleotides: 8. This CDR3 is built from 13 residues. The DNA of the CDR3 is TGCAGCGTCTGGACTAGCGGGTGGAATGAGCAGTACTTC. Protein product: CSVWTSGWNEQYF.

The chain combines TRBV7-2 with TRBJ2-5; D might be TRBD2 (5 bases). CDR3 length equals 15 residues. The V end was cut by 2 bases, the J end by 5 bases, with 15 bases between. Germline assignment: CDR1 SGHTA and CDR2 FQGNSA. The CDR3 nucleotides are TGTGCCAGCAGCTTATCGAGGGCCAGCGCGGAGACCCAGTACTTC. Its protein is CASSLSRASAETQYF. Full variable domain (remainder filled in from reference TRBV7-2 and TRBJ2-5): GAGVSQSPSNKVTEKGKDVELRCDPISGHTALYWYRQSLGQGLEFLIYFQGNSAPDKSGLPSDRFSAERTGGSVSTLTIQRTQQEDSAVYLCASSLSRASAETQYFGPGTRLLVL.

This clonotype was picked up a small number of times. The rearrangement uses TRBV5-4 and TRBJ2-3; 8 nucleotides match TRBD2. The CDR3 loop spans 15 amino acids. The ends lost 4 bases at V and 2 bases at J; junction bases unmatched: 6. Germline assignment: CDR1 SGHNT and CDR2 YYREEE (reference sequence). This CDR3 reads CASSHQAGVTDTQYF. The CDR3 bases are TGTGCCAGCAGCCACCAAGCGGGGGTCACAGATACGCAGTATTTT.

This clonotype was picked up a small number of times. The J gene is TRBJ2-3, the V gene TRBV7-9; TRBD2 is a possible D gene (7 bases). This CDR3 contains 15 residues. Trimming cost V 1 base and J 2 bases, with 10 bases left between them. Per germline, CDR1 SEHNR and CDR2 FQNEAQ (reference sequence). The CDR3 nucleotides read TGTGCCAGCAGCTTAGAGGGGGGGCCCACAGATACGCAGTATTTT. Translated, it gives CASSLEGGPTDTQYF.

This clonotype has ten or more counts. The rearrangement uses TRBV20-1 and TRBJ2-5; TRBD1 aligns across 7 bases. CDR1 is DFQATT, CDR2 SNEGSKA, per germline (reference sequence). CDR3 length: 13 residues. V gave up 5 bases and J gave up 5 bases; unmatched junction bases: 8. The CDR3 spells CSASMTGLETQYF. The CDR3 DNA follows: TGCAGTGCTTCAATGACAGGGCTTGAGACCCAGTACTTC.

In its sample, this clonotype was seen a few times. The chain has TRBV20-1 and TRBJ2-3; D is uncertain. Germline CDR1 reads DFQATT; CDR2 reads SNEGSKA (reference sequence). The V end lost 1 base, the J end lost 1 base, and 9 bases lay between the germline ends. This CDR3 spans 14 amino acids. CDR3 sequence reads: CSARVAPGTDTQYF. CDR3 nucleotides: TGCAGTGCTAGAGTCGCACCCGGCACAGATACGCAGTATTTT.

Details on this clonotype: A much larger clone is a single base away; this may be a read error. The gene calls are TRBV28 and TRBJ1-1; D call uncertain. Between the trimmed V and J ends, which lost 8 bases and 0 bases, there was a span of 13 bases. Germline-derived CDR1 and CDR2 are MDHEN and SYDVKM. The CDR3 extends over 14 amino acids. The CDR3 DNA reads TGTGCCAGCCGTGCCCAGGATATGAACACTGAAGCTTTCTTT. Translated, it gives CASRAQDMNTEAFF. The full variable domain, its missing parts supplied by reference TRBV28 and TRBJ1-1, is DVKVTQSSRYLVKRTGEKVFLECVQDMDHENMFWYRQDPGLGLRLIYFSYDVKMKEKGDIPEGYSVSREKKERFSLILESASTNQTSMYLCASRAQDMNTEAFFGQGTRLTVV.

This chain links TRBV7-9 with TRBJ1-5; D ambiguous. V was cut by 1 base and J by 2 bases, with 6 bases left in between. This CDR3 has 14 residues. The germline V gene encodes CDR1 SEHNR and CDR2 FQNEAQ (reference sequence). This CDR3 reads CASSLGSGNQPQHF. In DNA, the CDR3 is TGTGCCAGCAGCTTAGGTTCAGGCAATCAGCCCCAGCATTTT.

Ten or more counts support this clonotype. V is TRBV20-1 and J is TRBJ2-1, with 11 bases matching TRBD2. V was clipped by 0 bases and J by 8 bases; unmatched bases: 6. CDR3 length: 15 residues. Germline lookup yields CDR1 DFQATT and CDR2 SNEGSKA (reference sequence). CDR3 region: CSARDLGSGRDEQFF. In DNA form, the CDR3 reads TGCAGTGCTAGAGATCTGGGTAGCGGGAGGGATGAGCAGTTCTTC.

This clonotype has only a few counts. The J gene is TRBJ1-5, the V gene TRBV20-1; possibly TRBD1 for D (6 bases). This CDR3 has 14 residues. CDR1 is DFQATT and CDR2 is SNEGSKA in the germline V gene (reference sequence). Trimming removed 4 bases at V and 2 bases at J, with 12 bases between. As DNA, the CDR3 is TGCAGTGCTACCCGCAGACAGGGCAATCAGCCCCAGCATTTT. Protein product: CSATRRQGNQPQHF.

This clonotype was detected a few times. This chain joins TRBV14 and TRBJ2-7; 11 bases agree with TRBD2. Trimming at V came to 2 bases and at J to 4 bases, leaving 10 bases not matched to a gene. This CDR3 comprises 17 residues. Looked up from germline, CDR1 is SGHDN and CDR2 is FVKESK. CDR3 residues: CASSQWLAGGVLYEQYF. The CDR3 DNA is TGTGCCAGCAGCCAATGGCTAGCGGGAGGAGTACTATACGAGCAGTACTTC.

The V and J genes are TRBV13 and TRBJ2-7, with D maybe TRBD2 (5 bases). The CDR3 contains 14 residues. Germline CDR1 PRHDT, CDR2 FYEKMQ (reference sequence). The V gene lost 4 bases and the J gene lost 3 bases, with 13 bases spanning the gap. CDR3 in amino acids: CASSSDGKGYEQYF. As DNA, the CDR3 is TGTGCCAGCAGCTCCGACGGGAAGGGCTACGAGCAGTACTTC. The variable domain in full, with the rest retrieved from reference TRBV13 and TRBJ2-7, is AAGVIQSPRHLIKEKRETATLKCYPIPRHDTVYWYQQGPGQDPQFLISFYEKMQSDKGSIPDRFSAQQFSDYHSELNMSSLELGDSALYFCASSSDGKGYEQYFGPGTRLTVT.

There are a few counts of this clonotype. The genes are TRBV27 and TRBJ2-7; D gene ambiguous. CDR3 length equals 14 residues. Per germline, CDR1 MNHEY and CDR2 SMNVEV (reference sequence). V lost 6 bases and J 3 bases, leaving 15 bases between the germline ends. The CDR3: CASSTPDKVYEQYF. As DNA, the CDR3 is TGTGCCAGCAGCACCCCCGACAAGGTCTACGAGCAGTACTTC.